These 30 T cell receptor beta chains originate from one sample sequenced in a study of beta chain features in type 1 diabetes. Overall study results and limits: All four CD4+ subsets of Type 1 diabetes patients contained TCRB CDR3s that were moderately but significantly shorter.

Every isolated RNA sample was fully reverse transcribed, so sequencing captured expressed TCRB transcripts. Data came from immunoSEQ multiplex PCR; TCRdb stores just in-frame clones and leaves some out. The sample yields approximately 600,000 clones, 12% seen once. Antigens of these TCRs are unknown. Material: naive CD4+ T cells from blood. All receptors come from a man under 40 with type 1 diabetes.

The chain is built from TRBV7-9 and TRBJ1-5, with D possibly being TRBD1 (5 bases). Trimming pared 2 bases from V and 3 bases from J, leaving 11 bases between. This CDR3 comprises 15 residues. Germline loops: CDR1 SEHNR, CDR2 FQNEAQ (reference sequence). The CDR3 reads CASSLSGGYNQPQHF. The CDR3 nucleotides read TGTGCCAGCAGCTTATCGGGGGGATACAATCAGCCCCAGCATTTT.

This sequence joins TRBV14 and TRBJ1-6; D possibly corresponds to TRBD1 (6 bases). Germline V lookup: CDR1 SGHDN, CDR2 FVKESK. The CDR3 spans 15 residues. The V and J ends lost 1 base and 7 bases respectively, with 11 bases between them. The CDR3 region is CASSQGRQGNSPLHF. CDR3 sequence (DNA): TGTGCCAGCAGCCAAGGACGCCAGGGGAATTCACCCCTCCACTTT.

This clone has only a few counts. The chain recombines TRBV5-1 with TRBJ1-1; tentative D call: TRBD1 (5 bases). CDR3 length: 14 amino acids. CDR1 is SGHRS and CDR2 is YFSETQ in the germline V gene. Between the trimmed V and J ends, which lost 2 bases and 6 bases, there was a span of 14 bases. Here the CDR3 DNA reads TGCGCCAGCAGCTTCGGGCAAAGGGACCCTGAAGCTTTCTTT. Protein product: CASSFGQRDPEAFF.

Only a few counts were recorded for this clone. This sequence joins TRBV5-4 and TRBJ2-2; 7 positions match TRBD2. The CDR3 runs 14 residues. Germline CDR1 reads SGHNT; CDR2 reads YYREEE (reference sequence). Trimming removed 10 bases from V and 0 bases from J; junction bases left unmatched: 6. DNA for the CDR3: TGTGCCTACGAGCGGGAATCGAACACCGGGGAGCTGTTTTTT. It encodes CAYERESNTGELFF.

There are a few counts of this clone. The rearrangement links TRBV14 to TRBJ2-3, with TRBD1 as a possible D gene (5 bases). Germline CDR1 SGHDN, CDR2 FVKESK. The V end was cut by 4 bases, the J end by 3 bases, with 17 bases between. The CDR3 contains 16 residues. The CDR3 is CASSLGHGQTTDTQYF. The CDR3 bases are TGTGCCAGCAGCCTAGGACACGGCCAAACTACAGATACGCAGTATTTT.

The chain couples TRBV28 to TRBJ1-2; D gene unclear. Germline V gives CDR1 MDHEN, CDR2 SYDVKM. CDR3 length equals 12 residues. Trimming removed 9 bases at V and 3 bases at J, with 11 bases between. The CDR3 DNA sequence: TGTGCCAGTAGGACCGACTACTATGGCTACACCTTC. Its translation is CASRTDYYGYTF.

The chain links TRBV6-5 to TRBJ1-4; D is uncertain. Germline V lookup: CDR1 MNHEY, CDR2 SVGAGI. Trimming removed 2 bases from V and 5 bases from J, with 15 bases in between. This CDR3 contains 16 residues. CDR3 sequence reads: CASSYGSAGRNEKLFF. The DNA for the CDR3 is TGTGCCAGCAGTTACGGGAGTGCGGGGAGGAATGAAAAACTGTTTTTT.

This clone was seen more than once but under ten times. The V call is TRBV5-1, the J call TRBJ1-2; D unclear. CDR1 is SGHRS, CDR2 YFSETQ, per germline. V was trimmed by 0 bases and J by 3 bases, leaving 12 bases between them. This CDR3 has 15 amino acids. CDR3 nucleotide sequence: TGCGCCAGCAGCTTGGCCCCGGGCACGGACTATGGCTACACCTTC. Its translation: CASSLAPGTDYGYTF.

This clone showed up just a few times. The gene calls are TRBV7-2 and TRBJ1-2; TRBD1 matches at 8 bases. In germline, CDR1 is SGHTA, CDR2 FQGNSA. The CDR3 is 13 amino acids. Germline trimming cut 2 bases from V and 13 bases from J; bases unmatched to any gene: 9. This CDR3 reads CASSLSGQGRVTF. The CDR3, as DNA: TGTGCCAGCAGCTTATCAGGACAGGGACGGGTCACCTTC.

The rearrangement links TRBV5-1 to TRBJ2-2, with D maybe TRBD2 (6 bases). Germline loops: CDR1 SGHRS, CDR2 YFSETQ. Trimming took 1 base from V and 6 from J, leaving 16 bases between them. The CDR3 consists of 16 residues. The CDR3 reads CASSLPGRGGAGELFF. Written as DNA, the CDR3 is TGCGCCAGCAGCTTGCCGGGACGCGGCGGGGCCGGGGAGCTGTTTTTT.

This rearrangement joins TRBV7-2 to TRBJ2-3; D unresolved. Germline V gene data show CDR1 as SGHTA and CDR2 as FQGNSA. The CDR3 has 18 amino acids. Trimming left V 5 bases short and J 5 bases short, with 26 bases between. The DNA of the CDR3 is TGTGCCAGCAGCCAAAGCCTCAGTTCGGACGCTAACGTAGATACGCAGTATTTT. This gives the protein CASSQSLSSDANVDTQYF.

J is TRBJ2-2 and V is TRBV15; 7 nucleotides agree with TRBD1. The CDR3 runs to 15 residues. Trimming removed 1 base from V and 5 bases from J; junction bases left unmatched: 4. Germline loops: CDR1 LNHNV, CDR2 YYDKDF (reference sequence). In DNA form, the CDR3 reads TGTGCCACCAGCAGAGGGCACAGGGGAACCGGGGAGCTGTTTTTT. It is translated as CATSRGHRGTGELFF.

With respect to this clone: A read error may produce the germline difference seen at one junction end. The V gene is TRBV7-9, the J gene TRBJ2-3; 12 nucleotides match TRBD2. Germline V gene lookup returns CDR1 SEHNR and CDR2 FQNEAQ (reference sequence). The CDR3 runs 13 residues. The DNA for the CDR3 is TGTGCCAGCAGCTCCATAGGACTAGCGGGGCCCTTATTT. Amino acid sequence: CASSSIGLAGPLF.

This clone was found a few times. The J gene is TRBJ2-3, the V gene TRBV5-1; 14 bases align to TRBD2. Germline lookup yields CDR1 SGHRS and CDR2 YFSETQ. This CDR3 region has 20 residues. The trim removed 4 bases at V and 7 bases at J, leaving 20 bases unmatched. CDR3: CASSLVAVGTSGGASHTQYF. In nucleotides, the CDR3 is TGCGCCAGCAGCCTAGTAGCCGTGGGGACTAGCGGGGGCGCGAGCCATACGCAGTATTTT.

This CDR3 reads CAFSQGPGNTIYF. CDR3 in DNA: TGTGCCTTCAGCCAGGGGCCTGGAAACACCATATATTTT. The V gene is TRBV30, the J gene TRBJ1-3, with D perhaps matching TRBD1 (6 bases). This CDR3 spans 13 amino acids. Germline assignment: CDR1 GTSNPN and CDR2 SVGIG (reference sequence). V dropped 7 bases and J dropped 2 bases, with 12 bases sitting between them.

The chain joins TRBV27 to TRBJ1-6; D remains ambiguous. The ends were cut back, 3 bases at V and 7 bases at J, with 10 bases in the middle. Germline V CDR1 and CDR2: MNHEY, SMNVEV (reference sequence). This CDR3 has 14 amino acids. The CDR3 nucleotides read TGTGCCAGCAGTTTTCCAGGATTAAATTCACCCCTCCACTTT. This encodes CASSFPGLNSPLHF.

This clone was recorded a few times. This specimen includes other DNA sequences encoding the same CDR3. This chain links TRBV5-1 with TRBJ2-5, with 8 bases aligning to TRBD1. V shed 0 bases and J 5 bases; nucleotides not matched to a gene: 6. There are 15 residues in the CDR3. In germline, CDR1 is SGHRS, CDR2 YFSETQ. The CDR3 loop is CASSLAGQGGETQYF. DNA of the CDR3: TGCGCCAGCAGCTTGGCCGGACAGGGTGGTGAGACCCAGTACTTC.

The V call is TRBV30, the J call TRBJ2-5; 8 nucleotides agree with TRBD1. The J call is doubtful: the DNA matches TRBJ2-7 better. The CDR3 contains 15 residues. Germline CDR1 and CDR2: GTSNPN and SVGIG (reference sequence). The CDR3 loop is CACYQGASASYEQYF. For the CDR3, the DNA is TGTGCCTGTTACCAGGGGGCGAGTGCCTCCTACGAGCAGTACTTC.

This chain joins TRBV30 and TRBJ2-2; D is undetermined. Germline-derived CDR1 and CDR2 are GTSNPN and SVGIG (reference sequence). V lost 4 bases to trimming and J lost 7 bases, with 13 bases between them. The CDR3 has 13 amino acids. The CDR3 DNA reads TGTGCCTGGACCACGAATTGGGGCGGGGAGCTGTTTTTT. It specifies CAWTTNWGGELFF.

This rearrangement joins TRBV18 to TRBJ1-2; no clear D gene. The germline CDR1 and CDR2 sequences are KGHSH and LQKENI. The CDR3 covers 14 residues. Trimming left V 2 bases short and J 4 bases short, with 11 bases between. CDR3 sequence reads: CASSPSGTLYGYTF. The CDR3, as DNA: TGTGCCAGCTCACCATCAGGAACCCTCTATGGCTACACCTTC.

This clone was seen only a few times. V gene TRBV9 combines with J gene TRBJ2-3, with 10 bases lining up with TRBD1. The V gene end was trimmed by 3 bases and the J gene end by 4 bases; junction bases not matched to a gene: 5. Germline CDR1 reads SGDLS; CDR2 reads YYNGEE. The CDR3 loop spans 15 amino acids. The CDR3 spells CASSERTGGADTQYF. The CDR3 DNA sequence: TGTGCCAGCAGCGAGAGGACAGGGGGGGCAGATACGCAGTATTTT.

The chain uses TRBV7-8 and TRBJ1-6; no reliable D call. Germline CDR1 SGHVS, CDR2 FQNEAQ. The CDR3 contains 15 residues. Trimming pared 1 base from V and 9 bases from J, leaving 13 bases between. The CDR3 is CASSLEGTTGSPLHF. CDR3 coding DNA: TGTGCCAGCAGCTTAGAAGGCACCACGGGTTCACCCCTCCACTTT.

Remarks on this clone: The same CDR3 can be traced to other DNA sequences in this sample. The chain uses TRBV11-2 and TRBJ2-5; D ambiguous. Germline CDR1 SGHAT, CDR2 FQNNGV. The germline V and J ends were trimmed by 5 bases and 1 base, with 5 bases remaining between them. The CDR3 totals 12 residues. CDR3 coding DNA: TGTGCCAGCAGCCGATCCCAAGAGACCCAGTACTTC. Translation: CASSRSQETQYF.

This clone was recorded a few times. The chain uses TRBV7-9 and TRBJ1-2; D is possibly TRBD1 (6 bases). The CDR3 runs to 13 residues. V was trimmed by 5 bases and J by 2 bases, leaving 9 bases between them. The germline CDR1 and CDR2 sequences are SEHNR and FQNEAQ (reference sequence). CDR3 DNA sequence: TGTGCCAGCAGCCAGGGGCGGAACTATGGCTACACCTTC. Protein sequence: CASSQGRNYGYTF.

The V gene is TRBV7-9, the J gene TRBJ1-1, with D perhaps TRBD1 (5 bases). Trimming cost V 1 base and J 3 bases, with 18 bases left between them. Germline CDR1 is SEHNR and CDR2 is FQNEAQ (reference sequence). This CDR3 is 17 amino acids long. The CDR3, as DNA: TGTGCCAGCAGCTTAGGCCCCTGGCGCGGCAGGGACACTGAAGCTTTCTTT. Its protein is CASSLGPWRGRDTEAFF.

This clone was found a few times. The chain combines TRBV5-1 with TRBJ2-5, with 10 bases identical to TRBD1. CDR1 is SGHRS and CDR2 is YFSETQ in the germline V gene. The CDR3 contains 16 residues. Trimming removed 3 bases from V and 4 bases from J; junction bases left unmatched: 9. CDR3 protein: CASSSIAGTGVETQYF. The CDR3 DNA reads TGCGCCAGCAGCTCGATCGCCGGGACAGGGGTAGAGACCCAGTACTTC.

This clone was seen more than once but under ten times. The chain employs TRBV10-3 and TRBJ2-5; D tentatively reads TRBD1 or TRBD2 (5 bases each). Germline V gene lookup returns CDR1 ENHRY and CDR2 SYGVKD. This CDR3 is built from 14 residues. Trimming removed 0 bases at V and 4 bases at J, with 9 bases between. CDR3 coding DNA: TGTGCCATCAGTGAGTCGAGGGGTTCAGAGACCCAGTACTTC. Its translation is CAISESRGSETQYF.

This clone was recorded a few times. This sequence joins TRBV7-9 and TRBJ1-2; no clear D gene. Trimming stripped 1 base from V and 4 bases from J, with 7 bases between. The V gene's germline CDR1 is SEHNR and CDR2 FQNEAQ (reference sequence). The CDR3 has 13 residues. The CDR3 loop is CASSLEELYGYTF. The CDR3 nucleotides read TGTGCCAGCAGCTTAGAAGAACTCTATGGCTACACCTTC.

This clone was found once. The genes are TRBV10-1 and TRBJ2-7; D ambiguous. The V gene lost 0 bases and the J gene lost 5 bases, with 20 bases spanning the gap. The CDR3 contains 17 residues. Germline assignment: CDR1 WNHNN and CDR2 SYGVQD (reference sequence). CDR3 sequence (DNA): TGCGCCAGCAGTGAGTCGAGTTTTCACTCTCTTGAGCACGAGCAGTACTTC. Its protein is CASSESSFHSLEHEQYF.

This clone was found a few times. V is TRBV2 and J is TRBJ2-7; TRBD1 matches 7 bases. Trimming at V came to 4 bases and at J to 3 bases, leaving 9 bases not matched to a gene. This CDR3 region has 15 residues. Germline values: CDR1 SNHLY, CDR2 FYNNEI. This chain's CDR3 is CASSVSTGSGYEQYF. CDR3 sequence (DNA): TGTGCCAGCAGTGTATCGACAGGGTCCGGCTACGAGCAGTACTTC. Based on the CDR3 plus reference TRBV2 and TRBJ2-7, the full variable domain is EPEVTQTPSHQVTQMGQEVILRCVPISNHLYFYWYRQILGQKVEFLVSFYNNEISEKSEIFDDQFSVERPDGSNFTLKIRSTKLEDSAMYFCASSVSTGSGYEQYFGPGTRLTVT.